These 21 T cell receptor beta chains were all obtained from the same sample, sequenced in a study of OX40 agonist ivuxolimab in advanced cancers. The library relied on the immunoSEQ multiplex PCR assay. Held by TCRdb, this immuneACCESS table contains in-frame sequences only and omits some clones. Under half of the omission traces to an unresolved V gene where checked; the cause of the rest is unknown. This sample comprises tens of thousands of clones, roughly nine tenths of them detected only once. The ten largest make up about 1% of the sample. Specimen: CD4+ or CD8+ T cells sorted from blood, collected in a trial of the OX40 agonist ivuxolimab. All receptors come from an adult with an advanced solid tumor such as melanoma, head and neck, liver or kidney cancer.

This clone was seen only once. This chain joins TRBV29-1 and TRBJ1-1; TRBD1 agrees at 10 bases. This CDR3 has 14 amino acids. The junction had 3 bases not matched to a gene; V was cut back by 1 base and J by 4 bases. Per germline, CDR1 SQVTM and CDR2 ANQGSEA. In DNA, the CDR3 is TGCAGCGTTGAAGGACAGGGGGCGGGCACTGAAGCTTTCTTT. Its protein is CSVEGQGAGTEAFF.

As concerns this clone: The sample carries other DNA sequences with the same CDR3. The chain carries TRBV19 and TRBJ1-5; D is perhaps TRBD1 (5 bases). V lost 3 bases, J lost 2 bases, and 8 bases lay in between. The CDR3 has 14 amino acids. CDR1 and CDR2 (germline): LNHDA, SQIVND (reference sequence). The CDR3 here is CASSMVGGNQPQHF. The CDR3 nucleotides are TGTGCCAGTAGTATGGTAGGGGGCAATCAGCCCCAGCATTTT.

The V gene is TRBV21-1, the J gene TRBJ2-3; the table gives TRBD2 as D, unverified against the DNA. TRBV21-1 is a documented pseudogene. The CDR3 runs 20 residues. The CDR3 is CASSKQRQGLAERWADTQYF. The CDR3 region has the DNA TGTGCCAGCAGCAAACAGAGGCAGGGACTAGCGGAGAGGTGGGCAGATACGCAGTATTTT.

V is TRBV18 and J is TRBJ2-7, with D unresolved. Germline V gives CDR1 KGHSH, CDR2 LQKENI. V was trimmed by 1 base and J by 4 bases, leaving 14 bases between them. The CDR3 totals 15 residues. CDR3: CASSPRSAESYEQYF. The CDR3 DNA reads as TGTGCCAGCTCACCACGATCGGCAGAATCATACGAGCAGTACTTC.

The chain joins TRBV2 to TRBJ2-7, with D perhaps matching TRBD1 (5 bases). This CDR3 is built from 15 residues. The germline V gene encodes CDR1 SNHLY and CDR2 FYNNEI. V lost 0 bases and J 0 bases, leaving 9 bases between the germline ends. CDR3 region: CASSEAHTGSYEQYF. CDR3 nucleotide sequence: TGTGCCAGCAGTGAAGCGCATACAGGCTCCTACGAGCAGTACTTC.

This sequence joins TRBV18 and TRBJ2-5, with D possibly called TRBD1 or TRBD2 (5 bases each). Trimming pared 3 bases from V and 11 bases from J, leaving 16 bases between. This CDR3 has 13 amino acids. Germline-derived CDR1 and CDR2 are KGHSH and LQKENI. Written as DNA, the CDR3 is TGTGCCAGCTCACCCGGGACCTATCTGGAGCAGTACTTC. This translates into CASSPGTYLEQYF.

The chain is built from TRBV6-1 and TRBJ2-1; the D is unclear. The germline gives CDR1 MNHNS, CDR2 SASEGT. Trimming stripped 6 bases from V and 3 bases from J, with 15 bases between. The CDR3 length is 15 residues. CDR3 loop: CASRSRVQLYNEQFF. The CDR3 nucleotides read TGTGCCAGCAGGTCCCGGGTCCAACTCTACAATGAGCAGTTCTTC.

The chain is built from TRBV6-6 and TRBJ2-3; TRBD2 agrees at 8 bases. This CDR3 is built from 13 residues. The V gene's germline CDR1 is MNHNY and CDR2 SVGAGI (reference sequence). CDR3 DNA sequence: TGTGCTATCGGTTGGCGGGGGGCCGATACGCAGTATTTT. This encodes CAIGWRGADTQYF.

About this clone: One end of the junction is discordant with germline, which a read error may explain. The chain has TRBV5-6 and TRBJ1-1; D is uncertain. Germline V gene data show CDR1 as SGHDT and CDR2 as YYEEEE. The CDR3 has 15 amino acids. This CDR3 is CASSLGVGWTDEAFF. Here the CDR3 DNA reads TGTGCCAGCAGTTTGGGAGTGGGATGGACTGATGAAGCTTTCTTT. The whole variable domain, filled in from reference TRBV5-6 and TRBJ1-1, reads DAGVTQSPTHLIKTRGQQVTLRCSPKSGHDTVSWYQQALGQGPQFIFQYYEEEERQRGNFPDRFSGHQFPNYSSELNVNALLLGDSALYLCASSLGVGWTDEAFFGQGTRLTVV.

The J gene is TRBJ1-3, the V gene TRBV4-3, with unresolved D. V lost 4 bases to trimming and J lost 0 bases, with 10 bases between them. Germline V gives CDR1 LGHNA, CDR2 YSLEER. The CDR3 extends over 15 amino acids. This CDR3 is CASSPRESSGNTIYF. DNA of the CDR3: TGCGCCAGCAGCCCAAGAGAAAGCTCTGGAAACACCATATATTTT.

The gene calls are TRBV7-2 and TRBJ2-5, with a possible D match to TRBD2 (5 bases). The CDR3 extends over 17 amino acids. CDR1 SGHTA and CDR2 FQGNSA come from the germline V gene. V was clipped by 6 bases and J by 4 bases, with 24 bases between them. The CDR3 nucleotides are TGTGCCAGCAGTCGTTTGAGTAGCGCACTGGTGGGAGAGACCCAGTACTTC. Amino acid sequence: CASSRLSSALVGETQYF.

The V call is TRBV7-2, the J call TRBJ1-2, with 7 bases lining up with TRBD1. The V and J ends lost 3 bases and 4 bases, in that order; junction bases with no gene match: 2. This CDR3 region has 13 residues. Germline CDR1 reads SGHTA; CDR2 reads FQGNSA. The CDR3 spells CASSLSGGYGYTF. The CDR3 coding sequence is TGTGCCAGCAGCTTGTCAGGGGGCTATGGCTACACCTTC. Together with reference TRBV7-2 and TRBJ1-2, the CDR3 gives the full variable domain: GAGVSQSPSNKVTEKGKDVELRCDPISGHTALYWYRQSLGQGLEFLIYFQGNSAPDKSGLPSDRFSAERTGGSVSTLTIQRTQQEDSAVYLCASSLSGGYGYTFGSGTRLTVV.

The chain employs TRBV7-3 and TRBJ2-2; D call uncertain. The CDR3 runs 17 residues. V dropped 4 bases and J dropped 4 bases, with 19 bases sitting between them. Germline V CDR1 and CDR2: SGHTA, FQGTGA. This CDR3 is CASSSNPQSTVTGELFF. DNA for the CDR3: TGTGCCAGCAGCTCAAACCCCCAGAGCACCGTCACCGGGGAGCTGTTTTTT.

The chain couples TRBV19 to TRBJ1-1; tentative D call: TRBD1 (6 bases). CDR3 size: 16 residues. Germline CDR1 LNHDA, CDR2 SQIVND (reference sequence). The V gene lost 3 bases and the J gene lost 1 base, with 15 bases spanning the gap. CDR3 protein: CASSMPPGTTNTEAFF. The DNA for the CDR3 is TGTGCCAGTAGTATGCCCCCCGGGACAACGAACACTGAAGCTTTCTTT.

The genes are TRBV7-9 and TRBJ2-7; 7 nucleotides agree with TRBD2. Germline CDR1 SEHNR, CDR2 FQNEAQ (reference sequence). The length of the CDR3 is 15 residues. Trimming removed 2 bases from V and 5 bases from J; junction bases left unmatched: 9. CDR3 nucleotides: TGTGCCAGCAGCTTATTTGGGGAGGGCACCGACGAGCAGTACTTC. Its translation is CASSLFGEGTDEQYF. Using reference TRBV7-9 and TRBJ2-7 for the parts outside the CDR3, the full variable domain is DTGVSQNPRHKITKRGQNVTFRCDPISEHNRLYWYRQTLGQGPEFLTYFQNEAQLEKSRLLSDRFSAERPKGSFSTLEIQRTEQGDSAMYLCASSLFGEGTDEQYFGPGTRLTVT.

The chain uses TRBV12-5 and TRBJ2-3, with no clear D. The V gene lost 8 bases and the J gene lost 5 bases, with 11 bases spanning the gap. Germline CDR1 and CDR2: LGHNT and FRNRAP. This CDR3 contains 12 residues. CDR3 sequence: CASISSGDTQYF. As DNA, the CDR3 is TGTGCTAGTATTAGCTCCGGAGATACGCAGTATTTT.

The CDR3 nucleotides are TGTGCCAGCAGCTTGGACAGGGGACCCTACGAGCAGTACTTC. Protein: CASSLDRGPYEQYF. The chain links TRBV11-2 to TRBJ2-7, with 9 bases aligning to TRBD1. The CDR3 has 14 residues. The germline gives CDR1 SGHAT, CDR2 FQNNGV. Trimming at V came to 3 bases and at J to 2 bases, leaving 2 bases not matched to a gene.

The rearrangement links TRBV7-9 to TRBJ2-4; 13 bases are a match to TRBD2. The germline V gene has CDR1 SEHNR and CDR2 FQNEAQ (reference sequence). V gave up 5 bases and J gave up 6 bases; unmatched junction bases: 1. The CDR3 is made up of 14 amino acids. CDR3 residues: CASSRTSGGNIQYF. CDR3 bases: TGTGCCAGCAGCAGGACTAGCGGGGGAAACATTCAGTACTTC.

The rearrangement uses TRBV4-3 and TRBJ2-3; D perhaps matches TRBD2 (7 bases). Germline lookup yields CDR1 LGHNA and CDR2 YSLEER. The CDR3 is made up of 17 amino acids. Deletions cut 0 bases from V and 5 bases from J, with 18 bases between. The CDR3 DNA is TGCGCCAGCAGCCAAGATTTAGGGGGAGGGCCTGTAGATACGCAGTATTTT. Protein product: CASSQDLGGGPVDTQYF.

The chain joins TRBV5-1 to TRBJ2-7; 10 bases match TRBD1. This CDR3 region has 13 residues. CDR1 SGHRS and CDR2 YFSETQ come from the germline V gene. The V gene end was trimmed by 4 bases and the J gene end by 7 bases; junction bases not matched to a gene: 5. CDR3 sequence reads: CASSPTGGWEQYF. CDR3 DNA: TGCGCCAGCAGCCCGACAGGGGGCTGGGAGCAGTACTTC.

The rearrangement links TRBV5-1 to TRBJ1-1, with 7 bases that match TRBD1. Unmatched junction bases numbered 7, after V lost 0 bases and J lost 2 bases. CDR3 length: 16 amino acids. Germline CDR1 and CDR2: SGHRS and YFSETQ. In DNA, the CDR3 is TGCGCCAGCAGCTTGGACCAGACAGGGCCCAACACTGAAGCTTTCTTT. This gives the protein CASSLDQTGPNTEAFF.